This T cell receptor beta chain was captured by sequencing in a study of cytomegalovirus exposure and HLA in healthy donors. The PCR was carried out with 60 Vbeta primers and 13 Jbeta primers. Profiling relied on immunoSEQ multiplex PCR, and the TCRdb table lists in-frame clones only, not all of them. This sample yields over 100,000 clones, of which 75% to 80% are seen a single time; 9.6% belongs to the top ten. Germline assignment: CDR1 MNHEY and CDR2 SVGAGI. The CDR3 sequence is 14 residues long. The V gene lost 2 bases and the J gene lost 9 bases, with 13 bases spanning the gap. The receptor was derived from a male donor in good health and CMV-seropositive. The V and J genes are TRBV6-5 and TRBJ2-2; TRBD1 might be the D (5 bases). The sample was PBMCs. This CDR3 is CASSYRTGSRELFF. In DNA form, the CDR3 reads TGTGCCAGCAGTTACCGAACAGGATCCCGGGAGCTGTTTTTT.